This entry describes one T cell receptor beta chain. Its antigen is unknown. There are no base qualities to consult, and no much larger clone falls within one base. Per the publication, the time point label means: about 28 days (+/-7) after the second vaccine dose. Because spike-specific TCR depth and breadth did not differ between the two schedules, AZD1222 recipients who got a second dose at roughly 4 weeks were pooled with those who got a second dose at roughly 12 weeks. Vaccinee samples were obtained from the UK trials COV001 and COV002, which included a single-blind randomized controlled phase 2/3 trial of AZD1222 (ChAdOx1 nCoV-19) in healthy adults. For TCRbeta chain sequencing, PBMC samples from trial participants were taken at day 0 and at day 28 after the second dose. The source of the sample is a study of T cell responses to AZD1222 COVID-19 vaccine (dated by TCRdb to about 2021). Context from the whole study: A total of 233 trial participants underwent TCR sequencing, of whom around 200 received two doses of AZD1222 and some 25 received two doses of the MenACWY control vaccine. Enrollment into the trials was organized by age into subgroups of 18-55, 56-69 and 70-plus years, and those subgroups contained roughly 140, 27 and 60 TCR-sequenced participants, respectively. Overall results and qualifications from the work: Nearly half of unique spike-specific TCRs reportedly recognized epitopes outside regions mutated in the B.1.351 and B.1.1.7 variants. Conclusions about previously exposed vaccinees are limited because only six or seven AZD1222 recipients were SARS-CoV-2 seropositive at baseline. A significant rise in spike-specific TCR breadth and depth was observed after two AZD1222 doses relative to day 0 and relative to MenACWY recipients. The 56-69-year group was small, and its depth increase did not reach significance, likely because of low power. Because no day 14 peak-response samples were available, repertoires were characterized only after the peak T cell response. Most participants were white British and females outnumbered males, and the authors suggested that clonal diversity may have been underestimated. CD4 TCRs associated with the vaccine covered the entire spike protein, and the dominant responses were in regions 160-218 and 743-854.

The CDR3 regions of human TCRbeta chains were analyzed by immunosequencing. Processing in the source paper ran as follows. Repertoire TCRs were matched against a reference library of SARS-CoV-2-specific TCRs generated with the MIRA antigen-specificity platform. Breadth meant the fraction of unique TCRs that were SARS-CoV-2-associated, whereas depth meant the fraction of total T cells that were SARS-CoV-2-associated. Using the MIRA data, every spike-specific TCR was mapped to the spike region that the TCR reacted to and assigned to either a CD4 or a CD8 class. Log10-transformed breadth and depth values were compared by one-way ANOVA with Sidak's multiple comparisons tests. This is the immuneACCESS table as TCRdb keeps it, with only in-frame sequences that have V and J called. A part of the clones is gone; compared with another copy, unresolved V genes explain less than half, and the rest is unexplained. That table furnishes V, J and clone size, whereas the DNA furnished D and trimming. The sample contains tens of thousands of clones, 80% to 90% of them found a single time. The ten largest make up around 3.7% of the sample.

The sequences come from peripheral blood, collected 28 days after the second AZD1222 dose. This clonotype was sampled from an adult who received the AZD1222 COVID-19 vaccine.

The sequence in DNA is TGTGCCAGCAGTGTGGTACGTGGGACAGGGGGCGTAAACGAGCAGTACTTC. Its coded protein is CASSVVRGTGGVNEQYF. The chain couples TRBV6-1 to TRBJ2-7, with 12 bases aligning to TRBD1. The CDR3 covers 17 residues, taking in both the cysteine and the phenylalanine. Only the CDR3 DNA is retained, 51 bases long and in frame from the first base. CDR1 and CDR2, per the germline V gene, are MNHNS and SASEGT. Trimming takes 4 bases off V and 5 bases off J; junction bases not matched to a gene: 12.